The 26 T cell receptor beta chains below come from one sample, sequenced in a study of long-term antiretroviral therapy in people with HIV. An immunoSEQ assay, version v3.0, was performed at survey level. The protocol was immunoSEQ multiplex PCR, while the TCRdb copy is restricted to in-frame clones and leaves out a portion. The profile shows about 28,000 clones, 85% to 95% of them singletons. The input for sequencing was unsorted PBMCs, taken 5.3 years after starting antiretroviral therapy. These receptors all stem from a man aged 45-65 years with HIV.

This clone occurred once. The chain has TRBV4-3 and TRBJ2-1; the match to TRBD1 covers 8 bases. The germline CDR1 and CDR2 sequences are LGHNA and YSLEER. This CDR3 has 16 amino acids. Trimming at V came to 0 bases and at J to 5 bases, leaving 6 bases not matched to a gene. DNA of the CDR3: TGCGCCAGCAGCCAAGATGGGACAGGATCAAACAATGAGCAGTTCTTC. The encoded protein is CASSQDGTGSNNEQFF.

This sequence joins TRBV11-2 and TRBJ2-3; D gene ambiguous. The germline V gene encodes CDR1 SGHAT and CDR2 FQNNGV. Trimming pared 0 bases from V and 2 bases from J, leaving 6 bases between. The CDR3 has 14 residues. The CDR3 nucleotides are TGTGCCAGCAGCTTAGAGGGAATCACAGATACGCAGTATTTT. Translating gives CASSLEGITDTQYF.

This chain joins TRBV6-5 and TRBJ1-2; 8 bases match TRBD1. V shed 5 bases, J shed 4 bases, and the junction held 9 bases outside the gene matches. The V gene's germline CDR1 is MNHEY and CDR2 SVGAGI. This CDR3 spans 15 amino acids. The CDR3 nucleotides are TGTGCCAGCAGTGGAAACAACAGGGGGGCCTATGGCTACACCTTC. Translated: CASSGNNRGAYGYTF.

The chain couples TRBV2 to TRBJ2-1; 8 nucleotides agree with TRBD2. The CDR3 runs 13 residues. Germline assignment: CDR1 SNHLY and CDR2 FYNNEI. The ends lost 3 bases at V and 7 bases at J; junction bases unmatched: 2. The CDR3 spells CASSDGLANEQFF. CDR3 nucleotides: TGTGCCAGCAGTGACGGACTAGCAAATGAGCAGTTCTTC.

The rearrangement links TRBV5-1 to TRBJ2-2; D assignment may be TRBD1 or TRBD2 (5 bases each). This CDR3 has 15 residues. CDR1 SGHRS and CDR2 YFSETQ come from the germline V gene. V was cut by 4 bases and J by 4 bases, with 14 bases left in between. CDR3 in DNA: TGCGCCAGCAGCCTCCGCGTGAGGGGCACCGGGGAGCTGTTTTTT. This codes for CASSLRVRGTGELFF.

This chain uses TRBV13 with TRBJ2-3; 10 nucleotides line up with TRBD2. Germline V gives CDR1 PRHDT, CDR2 FYEKMQ (reference sequence). This CDR3 spans 14 amino acids. J lost 9 bases, V lost 5 bases, and 8 bases had no gene match. The CDR3 here is CASSVERGGPTQYF. In DNA, the CDR3 is TGTGCCAGCAGCGTAGAGCGGGGGGGCCCAACGCAGTATTTT.

The chain links TRBV2 to TRBJ1-2; maybe TRBD1 (5 bases). This CDR3 has 14 residues. Germline values: CDR1 SNHLY, CDR2 FYNNEI. The V and J ends lost 8 bases and 2 bases respectively, with 15 bases between them. In DNA form, the CDR3 reads TGTGCCAGCGCGCGCGGGGAGGGGAACTATGGCTACACCTTC. This codes for CASARGEGNYGYTF.

This chain joins TRBV9 and TRBJ2-1; TRBD1 agrees at 7 bases. V shed 7 bases, J shed 3 bases, and the junction held 4 bases outside the gene matches. In germline, CDR1 is SGDLS, CDR2 YYNGEE. This CDR3 is 13 amino acids long. The CDR3 DNA sequence: TGTGCCAGCGGACAGGAATACTACAATGAGCAGTTCTTC. Amino acids: CASGQEYYNEQFF.

This chain connects TRBV27 to TRBJ2-7; D possibly corresponds to TRBD1 (6 bases). Germline lookup yields CDR1 MNHEY and CDR2 SMNVEV (reference sequence). The CDR3 runs to 19 residues. Trimming took off 0 bases at V and 0 bases at J, with 21 bases between the two ends. The CDR3, as DNA: TGTGCCAGCAGTTTATCGGGAAAACCAGGGGCGCACGTCTCCTACGAGCAGTACTTC. Its translation: CASSLSGKPGAHVSYEQYF.

V usage is TRBV6-6 and J usage is TRBJ2-3; 11 bases line up with TRBD2. Germline loops: CDR1 MNHNY, CDR2 SVGAGI (reference sequence). Unmatched junction bases numbered 8, after V lost 7 bases and J lost 5 bases. The CDR3 is made up of 15 amino acids. CDR3 region: CASTLAGGGRDTQYF. The DNA for the CDR3 is TGTGCCAGCACTTTAGCGGGGGGGGGTAGAGATACGCAGTATTTT.

The chain recombines TRBV19 with TRBJ1-6; no reliable D call. The V gene's germline CDR1 is LNHDA and CDR2 SQIVND (reference sequence). V was clipped by 1 base and J by 4 bases, with 11 bases between them. This CDR3 has 16 residues. CDR3 DNA: TGTGCCAGTAGTATAGGCCGGGGAGGATATAATTCACCCCTCCACTTT. Protein sequence: CASSIGRGGYNSPLHF.

The chain joins TRBV19 to TRBJ2-7; a weak D match, TRBD2 (5 bases). Germline values: CDR1 LNHDA, CDR2 SQIVND (reference sequence). The V and J ends lost 5 bases and 2 bases respectively, with 16 bases between them. CDR3 size: 15 residues. This CDR3 is CASSGFNGIPYEQYF. The CDR3 region has the DNA TGTGCCAGTAGTGGATTCAACGGGATCCCCTACGAGCAGTACTTC.

This clone has a single count. The rearrangement uses TRBV7-2 and TRBJ2-7; 11 bases match TRBD2. CDR1 is SGHTA and CDR2 is FQGNSA in the germline V gene. Trimming at V came to 6 bases and at J to 5 bases, leaving 6 bases not matched to a gene. The CDR3 extends over 14 amino acids. The CDR3 nucleotides read TGTGCCAGCAGATTTAGCGGGGGGGCCCACGAGCAGTACTTC. Translating gives CASRFSGGAHEQYF.

CDR3 sequence (DNA): TGCGCCAGCAGCCAAGATCCCAGAGCCAATCAGCCCCAGCATTTT. It specifies CASSQDPRANQPQHF. The chain recombines TRBV4-3 with TRBJ1-5; no definite D call. Germline loops: CDR1 LGHNA, CDR2 YSLEER. V was trimmed by 0 bases and J by 3 bases, leaving 9 bases between them. CDR3 length: 15 residues.

The gene calls are TRBV4-1 and TRBJ2-7, with D possibly matching TRBD1 (7 bases). Trimming left V 4 bases short and J 4 bases short, with 17 bases between. The CDR3 is 15 residues long. Germline CDR1 and CDR2: MGHRA and YSYEKL. CDR3 residues: CASSPRQGGLYEQYF. DNA of the CDR3: TGCGCCAGCAGCCCCCGGCAGGGGGGTTTGTACGAGCAGTACTTC.

V is TRBV19 and J is TRBJ1-5; D unclear. The CDR3 length is 12 residues. Trimming removed 5 bases at V and 3 bases at J, with 5 bases between. The germline V gene encodes CDR1 LNHDA and CDR2 SQIVND (reference sequence). The CDR3 is CASSLLNQPQHF. Written as DNA, the CDR3 is TGTGCCAGTAGTTTGCTCAATCAGCCCCAGCATTTT.

The gene calls are TRBV7-2 and TRBJ1-2, with D hard to call. The V and J ends lost 5 bases and 0 bases respectively, with 10 bases between them. This CDR3 has 14 residues. Germline CDR1 is SGHTA and CDR2 is FQGNSA. This CDR3 reads CASSAFTTNYGYTF. CDR3 sequence (DNA): TGTGCCAGCAGCGCATTCACGACTAACTATGGCTACACCTTC.

The chain recombines TRBV11-2 with TRBJ1-1; the D gene is possibly TRBD1 (6 bases). The CDR3 contains 15 residues. In germline, CDR1 is SGHAT, CDR2 FQNNGV. V was pared by 3 bases and J by 6 bases, with 17 bases between. CDR3 nucleotides: TGTGCCAGCAGCTTGTCCGGGACAAGTGGAGCTGAAGCTTTCTTT. The encoded protein is CASSLSGTSGAEAFF.

The CDR3, as DNA: TGTGCCAGCAGAAACCTTGGACGGACACATTATTATAGCAATCAGCCCCAGCATTTT. It encodes CASRNLGRTHYYSNQPQHF. The chain uses TRBV9 and TRBJ1-5; TRBD1 might be the D (5 bases). The CDR3 sequence is 19 residues long. Germline V gene sequence: CDR1 SGDLS, CDR2 YYNGEE. Trimming stripped 5 bases from V and 0 bases from J, with 24 bases between.

The chain couples TRBV9 to TRBJ2-7; the D gene could be TRBD1 or TRBD2 (5 bases each). The CDR3 spans 14 residues. Trimming shortened V by 0 bases and J by 6 bases, and 13 bases separated the two germline ends. The V gene's germline CDR1 is SGDLS and CDR2 YYNGEE. The CDR3 DNA sequence: TGTGCCAGCAGCGTAGAAAGTAGAGGGGTCGAGCAGTACTTC. Translating it yields CASSVESRGVEQYF.

V is TRBV4-3 and J is TRBJ1-2; 8 nucleotides line up with TRBD1. V lost 3 bases, J lost 0 bases, and 9 bases stayed unmatched. Germline CDR1 LGHNA, CDR2 YSLEER. The CDR3 has 17 amino acids. The CDR3 sequence: CASSHERTGSTNYGYTF. As DNA, the CDR3 is TGCGCCAGCAGCCATGAACGGACAGGGAGTACTAACTATGGCTACACCTTC.

V usage is TRBV19 and J usage is TRBJ2-7, with D possibly matching TRBD2 (5 bases). CDR1 and CDR2 from the germline V gene are LNHDA and SQIVND (reference sequence). This CDR3 contains 13 residues. Trimming pared 1 base from V and 4 bases from J, leaving 8 bases between. Here the CDR3 reads CASSIAGEYEQYF. CDR3 nucleotide sequence: TGTGCCAGTAGTATAGCCGGGGAGTACGAGCAGTACTTC.

This chain uses TRBV28 with TRBJ2-3, with D maybe TRBD2 (5 bases). V was clipped by 6 bases and J by 3 bases, with 16 bases between them. The germline CDR1 and CDR2 sequences are MDHEN and SYDVKM. CDR3 size: 15 residues. CDR3 region: CASRWRGRATDTQYF. The CDR3 DNA sequence: TGTGCCAGCAGGTGGAGAGGGCGGGCGACAGATACGCAGTATTTT.

V gene TRBV4-2 combines with J gene TRBJ2-5; D not resolved. The ends were cut back, 4 bases at V and 5 bases at J, with 8 bases in the middle. There are 12 residues in the CDR3. Germline assignment: CDR1 LGHNA and CDR2 YNFKEQ. The CDR3: CASSLPGETQYF. As DNA, the CDR3 is TGTGCCAGCAGCCTTCCCGGGGAGACCCAGTACTTC.

The chain combines TRBV6-6 with TRBJ2-2, with a tentative D call TRBD2 (5 bases). V gave up 2 bases and J gave up 8 bases, with 9 bases separating them. The germline V gene has CDR1 MNHNY and CDR2 SVGAGI (reference sequence). This CDR3 comprises 13 residues. The chain's CDR3 is CASSYEGLGELFF. In DNA, the CDR3 is TGTGCCAGCAGTTACGAGGGATTGGGGGAGCTGTTTTTT.

The J gene is TRBJ2-7, the V gene TRBV2, with D perhaps matching TRBD1 or TRBD2 (6 bases each). The CDR3 contains 12 residues. Germline V lookup: CDR1 SNHLY, CDR2 FYNNEI. V dropped 6 bases and J dropped 5 bases, with 11 bases sitting between them. The CDR3 DNA reads TGTGCCAGCAGGCAGGGGAGGCACGAGCAGTACTTC. Protein sequence: CASRQGRHEQYF.